The rows below give T cell receptor beta chains drawn from one sample of a study of blood T cells in healthy people across ages. One entry per CDR3 protein, called by TCRdb with MiXCR from the 5' RACE reads. The table shows approximately 1.5 million distinct CDR3 sequences, with approximately 32% occurring only once. The source material was blood. These TCRs come from a woman aged 25-40 years in good health. Each CDR3 is given with its conserved first and last residue. The D gene is left open where the match is weak. Rows may omit the clone size; those that give it use once, few, many or a size class.

clone_size	v_call	d_call	j_call	cdr3_aa	cdr3_nt
many	TRBV10-3	TRBD1	TRBJ2-5	CAISVGQGKGETQYF	TGTGCCATCAGTGTGGGACAGGGGAAGGGAGAGACCCAGTACTTC
NA	TRBV6-5	NA	TRBJ2-3	CASSSRDTQRDTQYF	TGTGCCAGCAGCTCCCGGGATACCCAGCGGGATACGCAGTATTTT
NA	TRBV20-1	NA	TRBJ2-7	CSARPRGANEQYF	TGCAGTGCTAGACCCCGGGGGGCCAATGAGCAGTACTTC
few	TRBV28	TRBD2	TRBJ2-1	CASTGGVLSSYNEQFF	TGTGCCAGCACTGGGGGGGTTCTAAGCTCCTACAATGAGCAGTTCTTC
few	TRBV29-1	NA	TRBJ2-7	CSARGRIDSYEQYF	TGCAGCGCCCGAGGGCGGATCGACTCCTACGAGCAGTACTTC
NA	TRBV7-9	NA	TRBJ2-1	CASSSGTSPYNQQFF	TGTGCCAGCAGCTCGGGGACTTCCCCATACAATCAGCAGTTCTTC
NA	TRBV6-7	NA	TRBJ1-2	CASTEGGGAGYTF	TGTGCCAGCACCGAAGGGGGGGGCGCTGGCTACACCTTC
few	TRBV7-9	NA	TRBJ2-5	CAERAPGPQETQYF	TGTGCAGAAAGGGCCCCGGGGCCTCAAGAGACCCAGTACTTC
NA	TRBV28	NA	TRBJ2-5	CASSKDLGEQYF	TGTGCCAGCAGCAAGGACCTGGGGGAGCAGTACTTC
few	TRBV27	NA	TRBJ2-7	CASSPFLLGMPYEQYF	TGTGCCAGCAGTCCCTTTTTGTTAGGGATGCCCTACGAGCAGTACTTC
NA	TRBV18	TRBD1	TRBJ2-4	CASSPVDRAKNIQYF	TGTGCCAGCTCACCAGTGGACAGGGCCAAAAACATTCAGTACTTC
few	TRBV20-1	NA	TRBJ2-3	CRVDSGAGTDTQYF	TGCAGAGTCGATAGCGGAGCTGGCACAGATACGCAGTATTTT
NA	TRBV2	NA	TRBJ2-7	CASSLPKAPYEQYF	TGTGCCAGCAGTTTACCGAAGGCCCCCTACGAGCAGTACTTC
many	TRBV7-9	TRBD2	TRBJ2-5	CASSLTSGETQYF	TGCGCCAGCAGCCTCACTAGCGGAGAGACCCAGTACTTC
NA	TRBV6-1	TRBD2	TRBJ2-7	CASSARMTSGTYGQYF	TGTGCCAGCAGTGCTAGGATGACTAGCGGTACCTACGGGCAGTACTTC
few	TRBV20-1	NA	TRBJ2-7	CSALISGGAAYEQYF	TGCAGTGCTCTAATTTCAGGCGGGGCTGCCTACGAGCAGTACTTC
NA	TRBV20-1	TRBD1	TRBJ2-3	CSARGEGGPDTQYF	TGCAGTGCTAGAGGGGAAGGGGGCCCAGATACGCAGTATTTT
NA	TRBV20-1	NA	TRBJ2-7	CSAKSRNSYEQYF	TGCAGTGCGAAATCAAGAAACTCCTACGAGCAGTACTTC
NA	TRBV7-3	TRBD2	TRBJ2-7	CASSLSPAGYYEQYF	TGTGCCAGCAGCTTAAGTCCAGCGGGATACTACGAGCAGTACTTC
few	TRBV5-1	NA	TRBJ1-1	CASSFLGDTEAFF	TGCGCCAGCAGCTTCCTGGGTGACACTGAAGCTTTCTTT
few	TRBV27	TRBD2	TRBJ2-6	CASSLGPSGGAWANVLTF	TGTGCCAGCAGTTTAGGGCCTAGCGGGGGGGCCTGGGCCAACGTCCTGACTTTC